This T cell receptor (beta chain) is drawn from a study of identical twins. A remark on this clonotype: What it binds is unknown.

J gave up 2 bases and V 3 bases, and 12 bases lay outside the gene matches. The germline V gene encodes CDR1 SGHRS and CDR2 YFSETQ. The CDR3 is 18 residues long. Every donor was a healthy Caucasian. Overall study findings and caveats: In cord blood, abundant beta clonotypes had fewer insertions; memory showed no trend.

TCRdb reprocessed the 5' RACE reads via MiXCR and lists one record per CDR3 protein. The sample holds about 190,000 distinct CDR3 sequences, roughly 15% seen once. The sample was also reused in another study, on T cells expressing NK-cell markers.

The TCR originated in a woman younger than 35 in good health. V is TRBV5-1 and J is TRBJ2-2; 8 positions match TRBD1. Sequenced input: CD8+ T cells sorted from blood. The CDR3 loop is CASSWSAGTGSNTGELFF. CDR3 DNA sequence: TGCGCCAGCAGCTGGTCAGCCGGGACAGGCTCTAACACCGGGGAGCTGTTTTTT.